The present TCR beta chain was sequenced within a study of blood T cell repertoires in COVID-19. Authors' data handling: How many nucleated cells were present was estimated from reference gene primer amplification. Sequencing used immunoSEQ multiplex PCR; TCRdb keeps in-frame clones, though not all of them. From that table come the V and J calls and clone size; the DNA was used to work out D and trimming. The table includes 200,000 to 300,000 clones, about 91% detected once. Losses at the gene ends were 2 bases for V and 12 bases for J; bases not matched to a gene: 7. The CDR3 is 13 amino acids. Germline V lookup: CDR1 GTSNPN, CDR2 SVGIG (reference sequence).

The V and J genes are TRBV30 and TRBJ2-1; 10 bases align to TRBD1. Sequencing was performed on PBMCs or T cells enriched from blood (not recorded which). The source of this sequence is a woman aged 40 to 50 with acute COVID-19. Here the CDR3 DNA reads TGTGCCTGGAGTCGGGACAGGGGTTTTGGGCAGTTCTTC. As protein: CAWSRDRGFGQFF. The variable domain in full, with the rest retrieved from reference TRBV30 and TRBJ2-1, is SQTIHQWPATLVQPVGSPLSLECTVEGTSNPNLYWYRQAAGRGLQLLFYSVGIGQISSEVPQNLSASRPQDRQFILSSKKLLLSDSGFYLCAWSRDRGFGQFFGPGTRLTVL.